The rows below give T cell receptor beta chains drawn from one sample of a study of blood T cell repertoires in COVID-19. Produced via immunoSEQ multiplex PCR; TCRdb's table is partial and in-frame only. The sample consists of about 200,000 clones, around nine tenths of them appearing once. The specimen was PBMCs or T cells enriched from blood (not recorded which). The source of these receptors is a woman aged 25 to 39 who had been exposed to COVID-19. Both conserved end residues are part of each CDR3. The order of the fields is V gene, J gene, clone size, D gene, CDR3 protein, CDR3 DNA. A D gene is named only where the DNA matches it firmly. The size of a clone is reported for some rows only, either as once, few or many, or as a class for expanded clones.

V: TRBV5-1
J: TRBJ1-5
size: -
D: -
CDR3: CASSAVGGNQPQHF
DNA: TGCGCCAGCAGCGCCGTCGGGGGAAATCAGCCCCAGCATTTT

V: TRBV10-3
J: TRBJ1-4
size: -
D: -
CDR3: CAISEAAGNEKLFF
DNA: TGTGCCATCAGTGAGGCGGCAGGGAATGAAAAACTGTTTTTT

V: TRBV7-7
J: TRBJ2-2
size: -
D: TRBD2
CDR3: CASSLSSGGTGELFF
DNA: TGTGCCAGCAGCTTATCTTCGGGGGGCACCGGGGAGCTGTTTTTT

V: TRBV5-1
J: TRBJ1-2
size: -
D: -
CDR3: CASSRRGHTQGEEYYGYTF
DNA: TGCGCCAGCAGCCGCCGAGGCCATACACAGGGAGAGGAGTACTATGGCTACACCTTC

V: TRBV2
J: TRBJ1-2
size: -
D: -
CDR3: CASSVKGRGGYTF
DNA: TGTGCCAGCAGTGTGAAGGGGCGAGGCGGCTACACCTTC

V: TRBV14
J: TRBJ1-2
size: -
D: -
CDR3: CASSLPGEHGYTF
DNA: TGTGCCAGCAGCCTTCCGGGTGAACATGGCTACACCTTC

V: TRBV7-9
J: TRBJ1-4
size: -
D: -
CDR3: CASSQDIERNEKLFF
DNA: TGTGCCAGCAGCCAAGACATCGAAAGGAATGAAAAACTGTTTTTT

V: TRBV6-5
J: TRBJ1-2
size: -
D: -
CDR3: CASTKPGDGYTF
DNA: TGTGCCAGCACCAAGCCAGGGGATGGCTACACCTTC

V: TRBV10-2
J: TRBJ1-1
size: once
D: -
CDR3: CASTQGQPNTEAFF
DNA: TGCGCCAGCACCCAGGGGCAGCCGAACACTGAAGCTTTCTTT

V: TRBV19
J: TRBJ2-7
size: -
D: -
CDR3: CASSMAAGVNSYEQYF
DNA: TGTGCCAGTAGTATGGCGGCAGGGGTTAACTCCTACGAGCAGTACTTC